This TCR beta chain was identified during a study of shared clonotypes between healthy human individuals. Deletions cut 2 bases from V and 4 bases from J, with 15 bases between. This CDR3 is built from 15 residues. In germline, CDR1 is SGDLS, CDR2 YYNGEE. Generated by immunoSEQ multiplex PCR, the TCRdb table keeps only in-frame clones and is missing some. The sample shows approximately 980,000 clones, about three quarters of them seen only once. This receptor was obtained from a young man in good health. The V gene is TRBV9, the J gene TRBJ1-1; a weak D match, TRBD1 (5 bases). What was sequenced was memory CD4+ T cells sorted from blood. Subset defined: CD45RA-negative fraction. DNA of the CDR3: TGTGCCAGCAGCGTTATCGTTAGTGGGGGCACTGAAGCTTTCTTT. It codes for CASSVIVSGGTEAFF.